The 2 T cell receptor beta chains reported below all come from one sample, sequenced in a study of T cells in Graves' hyperthyroidism and ophthalmopathy. Amplification of TCR beta CDR3 regions used RNA as the template. Using the HTBI primer set, a first-round RT-PCR was run on the TCR CDR3. TCRdb used MiXCR to reprocess the multiplex PCR reads, holding one entry per CDR3 protein. The sample yields about 480,000 distinct CDR3 sequences, 13% to 15% seen once. Sequencing was performed on blood. The receptors stem from a woman between 18 and 30 years old with Graves' hyperthyroidism.

This clonotype was seen at least ten times. The gene calls are TRBV4-2 and TRBJ1-3; D remains ambiguous. The CDR3 loop spans 17 amino acids. CDR1 is LGHNA and CDR2 is YNFKEQ in the germline V gene. V shed 0 bases and J shed 0 bases, with 12 bases lying between them. Here the CDR3 DNA reads TGTGCCAGCAGCCAAGATTGGACGGCCGACTCTGGAAACACCATATATTTT. Its protein product is CASSQDWTADSGNTIYF.

This clonotype has a count of ten or more. The chain recombines TRBV3-1 with TRBJ1-2; possibly TRBD1 for D (5 bases). V was shortened by 1 base and J by 7 bases, with 19 bases between the two germline ends. There are 16 residues in the CDR3. CDR1 is LGHDT, CDR2 YNNKEL, per germline (reference sequence). CDR3 nucleotides: TGTGCCAGCAGCCAAGGGCGGGTCGGCAGGGACGGTGGCTACACCTTC. Protein product: CASSQGRVGRDGGYTF.